This T cell receptor beta chain appears in the sequencing data of a study of blood T cell repertoires in COVID-19. Across the whole study: Whether acute or convalescent, the COVID-19 samples came from the United States, Italy and Spain. Sample material is recorded as cDNA or gDNA derived from T cells, B-cell-depleted T cells, or PBMCs.

Assay used: immunoSEQ multiplex PCR; TCRdb lists only in-frame clones, some missing. Of around 330,000 clones detected, approximately 89% appear once; the ten largest clones hold approximately 9.8%. Cohort placement rested on clinical history that participants reported themselves. Recovered status in Cohort 3 required two negative PCRs, clearance, or symptom resolution. Material: PBMCs or T cells enriched from blood (not recorded which). This sequence originates from a middle-aged woman who had recovered from COVID-19.

The CDR3 region is CASRRLAGVAGELFF. CDR3 nucleotides: TGTGCCAGCAGACGACTAGCGGGAGTTGCCGGGGAGCTGTTTTTT. The chain is built from TRBV7-6 and TRBJ2-2, with 12 nucleotides matching TRBD2. After removal of 6 bases from V and 6 bases from J, the junction contained 5 bases not matched to a gene. The CDR3 has 15 residues. Germline V gives CDR1 SGHVS, CDR2 FNYEAQ.